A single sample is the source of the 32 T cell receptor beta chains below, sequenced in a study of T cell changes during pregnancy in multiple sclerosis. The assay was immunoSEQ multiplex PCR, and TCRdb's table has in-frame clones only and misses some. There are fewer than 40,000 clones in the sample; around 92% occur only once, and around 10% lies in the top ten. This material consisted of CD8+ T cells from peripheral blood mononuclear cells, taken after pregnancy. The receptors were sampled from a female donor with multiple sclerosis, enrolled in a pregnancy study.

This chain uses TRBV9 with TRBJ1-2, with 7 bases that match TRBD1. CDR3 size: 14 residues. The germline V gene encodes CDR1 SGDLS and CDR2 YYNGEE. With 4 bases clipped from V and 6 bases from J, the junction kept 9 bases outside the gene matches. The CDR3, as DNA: TGTGCCAGCAGCAGCAGTACAGGGGATCATGGCTACACCTTC. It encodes CASSSSTGDHGYTF.

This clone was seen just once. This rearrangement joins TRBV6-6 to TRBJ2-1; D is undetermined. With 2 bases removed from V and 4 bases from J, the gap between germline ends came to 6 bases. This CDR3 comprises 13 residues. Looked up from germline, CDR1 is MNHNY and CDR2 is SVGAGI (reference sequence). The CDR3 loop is CASSYGRYNEQFF. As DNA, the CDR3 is TGTGCCAGCAGTTACGGTAGATACAATGAGCAGTTCTTC.

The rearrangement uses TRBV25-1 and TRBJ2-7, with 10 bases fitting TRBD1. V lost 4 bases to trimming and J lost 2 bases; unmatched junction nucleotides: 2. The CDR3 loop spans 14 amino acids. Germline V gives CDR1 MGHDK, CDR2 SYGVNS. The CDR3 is CASSVGTGAYEQYF. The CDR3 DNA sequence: TGTGCCAGCAGTGTGGGGACAGGGGCCTACGAGCAGTACTTC.

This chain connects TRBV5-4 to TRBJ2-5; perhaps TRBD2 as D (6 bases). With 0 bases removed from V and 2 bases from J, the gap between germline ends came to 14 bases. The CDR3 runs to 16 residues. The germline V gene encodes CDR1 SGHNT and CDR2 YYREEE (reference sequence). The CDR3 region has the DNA TGTGCCAGCAGCTTGGAACGGGAGAATCGACAAGAGACCCAGTACTTC. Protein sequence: CASSLERENRQETQYF.

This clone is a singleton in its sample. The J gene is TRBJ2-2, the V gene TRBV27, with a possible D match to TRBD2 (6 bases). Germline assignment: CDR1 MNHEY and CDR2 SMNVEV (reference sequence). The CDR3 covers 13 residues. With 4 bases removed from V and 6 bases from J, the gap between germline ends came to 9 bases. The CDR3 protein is CASSSGVSGELFF. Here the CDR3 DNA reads TGTGCCAGCAGTTCGGGGGTATCCGGGGAGCTGTTTTTT.

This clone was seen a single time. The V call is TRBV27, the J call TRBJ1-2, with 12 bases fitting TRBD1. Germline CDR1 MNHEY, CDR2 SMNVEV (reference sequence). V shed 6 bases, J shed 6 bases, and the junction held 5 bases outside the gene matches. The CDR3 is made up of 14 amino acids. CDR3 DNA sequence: TGTGCCAGCAGACTCGGGACAGGGGGCCATGGCTACACCTTC. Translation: CASRLGTGGHGYTF.

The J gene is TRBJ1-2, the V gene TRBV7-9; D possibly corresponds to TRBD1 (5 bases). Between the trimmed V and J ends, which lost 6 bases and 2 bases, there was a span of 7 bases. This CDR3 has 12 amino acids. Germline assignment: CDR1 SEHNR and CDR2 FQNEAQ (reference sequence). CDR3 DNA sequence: TGTGCCAGCAGGCCAGGGAACTATGGCTACACCTTC. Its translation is CASRPGNYGYTF.

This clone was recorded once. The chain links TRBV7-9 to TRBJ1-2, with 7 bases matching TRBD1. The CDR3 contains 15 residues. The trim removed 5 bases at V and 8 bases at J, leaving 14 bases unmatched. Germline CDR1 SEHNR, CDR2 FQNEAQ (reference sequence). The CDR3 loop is CASSHDRVRTPGYTF. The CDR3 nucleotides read TGTGCCAGCAGCCATGACAGGGTCAGGACCCCGGGCTACACCTTC.

The CDR3 DNA reads as TGCGCCAGCAGCCAAGATAGGCTAGCGGGAGACTATGAGCAGTTCTTC. It specifies CASSQDRLAGDYEQFF. The V call is TRBV4-1, the J call TRBJ2-1; 10 bases fit TRBD2. Trimming at V came to 0 bases and at J to 8 bases, leaving 7 bases not matched to a gene. Germline assignment: CDR1 MGHRA and CDR2 YSYEKL. The CDR3 spans 16 residues.

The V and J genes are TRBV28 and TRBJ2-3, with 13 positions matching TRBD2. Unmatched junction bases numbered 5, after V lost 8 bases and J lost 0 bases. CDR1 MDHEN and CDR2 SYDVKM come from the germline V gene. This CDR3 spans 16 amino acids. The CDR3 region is CASGILAGGSTDTQYF. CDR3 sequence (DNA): TGTGCCAGCGGAATACTAGCGGGAGGGAGCACAGATACGCAGTATTTT.

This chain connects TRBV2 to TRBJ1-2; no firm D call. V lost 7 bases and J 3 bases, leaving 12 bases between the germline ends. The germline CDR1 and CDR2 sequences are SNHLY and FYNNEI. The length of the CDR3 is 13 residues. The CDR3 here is CASKEANHYGYTF. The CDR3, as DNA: TGTGCCAGCAAAGAGGCCAACCACTATGGCTACACCTTC.

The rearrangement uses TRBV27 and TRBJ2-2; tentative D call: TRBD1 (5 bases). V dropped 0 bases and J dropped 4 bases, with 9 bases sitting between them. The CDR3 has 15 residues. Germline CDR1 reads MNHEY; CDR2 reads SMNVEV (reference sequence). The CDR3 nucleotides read TGTGCCAGCAGTTTATCGGTAGGGGTCACCGGGGAGCTGTTTTTT. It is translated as CASSLSVGVTGELFF.

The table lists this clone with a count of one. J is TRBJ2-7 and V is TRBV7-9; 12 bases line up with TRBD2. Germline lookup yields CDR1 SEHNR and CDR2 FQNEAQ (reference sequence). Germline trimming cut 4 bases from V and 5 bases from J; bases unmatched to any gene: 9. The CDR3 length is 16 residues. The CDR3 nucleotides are TGTGCCAGCAGCTCCCCGACTAGCGGGAGTAAGGACGAGCAGTACTTC. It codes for CASSSPTSGSKDEQYF.

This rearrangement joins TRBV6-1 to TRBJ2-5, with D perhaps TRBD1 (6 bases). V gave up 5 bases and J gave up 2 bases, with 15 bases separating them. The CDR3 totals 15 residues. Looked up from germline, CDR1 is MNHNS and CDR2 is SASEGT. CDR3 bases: TGTGCCAGCAGTCCCCCTAGGACAGCTCAAGAGACCCAGTACTTC. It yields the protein CASSPPRTAQETQYF.

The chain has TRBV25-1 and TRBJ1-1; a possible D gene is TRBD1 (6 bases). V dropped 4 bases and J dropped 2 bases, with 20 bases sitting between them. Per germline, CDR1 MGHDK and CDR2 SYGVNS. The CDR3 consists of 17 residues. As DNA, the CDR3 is TGTGCCAGCAGTGTTGAGACCAGGGGCCTATTTAACACTGAAGCTTTCTTT. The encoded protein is CASSVETRGLFNTEAFF.

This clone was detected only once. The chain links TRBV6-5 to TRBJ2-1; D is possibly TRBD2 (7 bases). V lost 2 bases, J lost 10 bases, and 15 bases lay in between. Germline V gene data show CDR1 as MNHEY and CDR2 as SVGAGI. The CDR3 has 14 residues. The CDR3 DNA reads TGTGCCAGCAGTTACGTGGGGGGGGCAGGGGAGCAGTTCTTC. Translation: CASSYVGGAGEQFF.

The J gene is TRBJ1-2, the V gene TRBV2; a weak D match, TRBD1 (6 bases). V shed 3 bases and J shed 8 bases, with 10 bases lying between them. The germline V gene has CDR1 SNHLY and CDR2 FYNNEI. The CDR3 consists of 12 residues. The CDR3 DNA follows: TGTGCCAGCAGTGACAGGGGAGACGGCTACACCTTC. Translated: CASSDRGDGYTF.

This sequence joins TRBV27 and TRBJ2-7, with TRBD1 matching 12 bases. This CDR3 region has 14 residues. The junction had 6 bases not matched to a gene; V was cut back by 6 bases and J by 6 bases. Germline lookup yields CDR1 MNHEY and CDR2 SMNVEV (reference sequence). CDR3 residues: CASRPGQGALEQYF. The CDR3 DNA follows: TGTGCCAGCAGGCCGGGACAGGGGGCACTCGAGCAGTACTTC.

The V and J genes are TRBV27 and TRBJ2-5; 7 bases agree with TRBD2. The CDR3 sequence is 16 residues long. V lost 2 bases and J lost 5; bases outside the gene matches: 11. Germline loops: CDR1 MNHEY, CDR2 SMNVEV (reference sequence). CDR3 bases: TGTGCCAGCAGTTTAAACGGGATCCTCGGGGGGGAGACCCAGTACTTC. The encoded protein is CASSLNGILGGETQYF.

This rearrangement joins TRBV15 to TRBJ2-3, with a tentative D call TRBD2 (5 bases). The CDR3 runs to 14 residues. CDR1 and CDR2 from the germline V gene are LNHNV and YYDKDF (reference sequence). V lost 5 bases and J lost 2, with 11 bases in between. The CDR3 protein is CATSYGLVTDTQYF. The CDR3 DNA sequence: TGTGCCACCAGCTACGGACTTGTCACAGATACGCAGTATTTT.

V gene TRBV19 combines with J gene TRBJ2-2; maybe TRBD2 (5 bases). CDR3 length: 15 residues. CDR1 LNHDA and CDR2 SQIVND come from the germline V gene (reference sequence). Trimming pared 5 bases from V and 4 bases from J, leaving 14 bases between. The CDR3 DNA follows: TGTGCCAGTAGTTCCCGTGGAGGATCCACCGGGGAGCTGTTTTTT. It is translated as CASSSRGGSTGELFF. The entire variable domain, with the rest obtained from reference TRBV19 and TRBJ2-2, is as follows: DGGITQSPKYLFRKEGQNVTLSCEQNLNHDAMYWYRQDPGQGLRLIYYSQIVNDFQKGDIAEGYSVSREKKESFPLTVTSAQKNPTAFYLCASSSRGGSTGELFFGEGSRLTVL.

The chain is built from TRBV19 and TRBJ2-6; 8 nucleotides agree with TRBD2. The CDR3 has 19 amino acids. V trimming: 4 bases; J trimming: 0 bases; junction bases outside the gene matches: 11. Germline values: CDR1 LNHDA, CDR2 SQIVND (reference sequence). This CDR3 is CASSTTGLAAGSGANVLTF. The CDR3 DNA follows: TGTGCCAGTAGTACCACCGGACTAGCTGCTGGCTCTGGGGCCAACGTCCTGACTTTC.

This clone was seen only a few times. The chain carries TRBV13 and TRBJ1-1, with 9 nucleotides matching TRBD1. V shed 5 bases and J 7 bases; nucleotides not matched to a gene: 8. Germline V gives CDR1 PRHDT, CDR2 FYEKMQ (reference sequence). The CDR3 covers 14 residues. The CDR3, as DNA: TGTGCCAGCAGCGAGACAGGGGGAGTTGTTGAAGCTTTCTTT. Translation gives CASSETGGVVEAFF.

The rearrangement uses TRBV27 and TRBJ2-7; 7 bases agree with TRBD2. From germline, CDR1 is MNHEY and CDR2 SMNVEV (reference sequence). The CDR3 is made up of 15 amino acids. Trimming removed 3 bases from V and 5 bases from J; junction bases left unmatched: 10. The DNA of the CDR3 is TGTGCCAGCAGTTTGGGGGGGGGAGTATGGAACGAGCAGTACTTC. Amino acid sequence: CASSLGGGVWNEQYF.

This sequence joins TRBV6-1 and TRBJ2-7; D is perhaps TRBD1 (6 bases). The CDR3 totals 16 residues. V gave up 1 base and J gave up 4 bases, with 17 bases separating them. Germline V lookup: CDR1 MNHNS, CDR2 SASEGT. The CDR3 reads CASSEGPGDGDYEQYF. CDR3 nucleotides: TGTGCCAGCAGTGAAGGCCCAGGGGACGGAGATTACGAGCAGTACTTC.

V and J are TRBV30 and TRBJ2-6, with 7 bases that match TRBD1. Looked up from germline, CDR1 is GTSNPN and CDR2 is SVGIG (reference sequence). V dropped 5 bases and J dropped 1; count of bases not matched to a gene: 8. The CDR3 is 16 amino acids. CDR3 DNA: TGTGCCTGGGTTGACAGGGAACTATCTGGGGCCAACGTCCTGACTTTC. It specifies CAWVDRELSGANVLTF. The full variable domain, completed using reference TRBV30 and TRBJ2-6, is SQTIHQWPATLVQPVGSPLSLECTVEGTSNPNLYWYRQAAGRGLQLLFYSVGIGQISSEVPQNLSASRPQDRQFILSSKKLLLSDSGFYLCAWVDRELSGANVLTFGAGSRLTVL.

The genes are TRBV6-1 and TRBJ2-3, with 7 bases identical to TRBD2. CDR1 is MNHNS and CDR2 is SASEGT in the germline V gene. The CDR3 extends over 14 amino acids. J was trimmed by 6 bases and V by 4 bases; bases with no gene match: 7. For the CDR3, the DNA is TGTGCCAGCAGTGTCGGGGCGGGAGCGGATACGCAGTATTTT. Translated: CASSVGAGADTQYF.

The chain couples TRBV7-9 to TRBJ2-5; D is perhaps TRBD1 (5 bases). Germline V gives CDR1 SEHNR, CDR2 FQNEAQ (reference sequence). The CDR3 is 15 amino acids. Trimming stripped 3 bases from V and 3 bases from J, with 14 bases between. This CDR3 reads CASSFIGQGEETQYF. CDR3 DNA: TGTGCCAGCAGCTTTATAGGGCAGGGTGAAGAGACCCAGTACTTC. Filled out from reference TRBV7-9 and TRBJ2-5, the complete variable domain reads DTGVSQNPRHKITKRGQNVTFRCDPISEHNRLYWYRQTLGQGPEFLTYFQNEAQLEKSRLLSDRFSAERPKGSFSTLEIQRTEQGDSAMYLCASSFIGQGEETQYFGPGTRLLVL.

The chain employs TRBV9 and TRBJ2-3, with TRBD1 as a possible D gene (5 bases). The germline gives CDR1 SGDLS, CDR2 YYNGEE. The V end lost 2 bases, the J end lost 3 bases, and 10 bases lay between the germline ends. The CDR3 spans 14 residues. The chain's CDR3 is CASSVFGATDTQYF. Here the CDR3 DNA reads TGTGCCAGCAGCGTTTTTGGGGCGACAGATACGCAGTATTTT. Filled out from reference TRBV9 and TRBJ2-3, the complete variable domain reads DSGVTQTPKHLITATGQRVTLRCSPRSGDLSVYWYQQSLDQGLQFLIQYYNGEERAKGNILERFSAQQFPDLHSELNLSSLELGDSALYFCASSVFGATDTQYFGPGTRLTVL.

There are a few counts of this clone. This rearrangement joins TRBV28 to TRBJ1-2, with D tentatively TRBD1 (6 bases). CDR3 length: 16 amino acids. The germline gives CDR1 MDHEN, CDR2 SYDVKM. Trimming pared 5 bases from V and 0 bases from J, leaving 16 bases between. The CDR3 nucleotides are TGTGCCAGCAGTCCGCTACAGGGTCCGTCTAACTATGGCTACACCTTC. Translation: CASSPLQGPSNYGYTF.

The CDR3 loop reads CASSFSVSGEQYF. The CDR3 DNA reads TGTGCCAGCAGTTTTTCTGTCTCGGGGGAGCAGTACTTC. V usage is TRBV27 and J usage is TRBJ2-7; perhaps TRBD2 as D (5 bases). CDR1 is MNHEY and CDR2 is SMNVEV in the germline V gene (reference sequence). V lost 3 bases to trimming and J lost 7 bases, with 13 bases between them. The CDR3 totals 13 residues.

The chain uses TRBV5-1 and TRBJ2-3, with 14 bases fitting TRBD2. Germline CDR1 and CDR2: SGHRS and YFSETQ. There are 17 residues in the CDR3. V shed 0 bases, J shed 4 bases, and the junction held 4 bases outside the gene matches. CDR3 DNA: TGCGCCAGCAGCTTGGCCGGACTAGCGGGGGGCGCAGATACGCAGTATTTT. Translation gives CASSLAGLAGGADTQYF.